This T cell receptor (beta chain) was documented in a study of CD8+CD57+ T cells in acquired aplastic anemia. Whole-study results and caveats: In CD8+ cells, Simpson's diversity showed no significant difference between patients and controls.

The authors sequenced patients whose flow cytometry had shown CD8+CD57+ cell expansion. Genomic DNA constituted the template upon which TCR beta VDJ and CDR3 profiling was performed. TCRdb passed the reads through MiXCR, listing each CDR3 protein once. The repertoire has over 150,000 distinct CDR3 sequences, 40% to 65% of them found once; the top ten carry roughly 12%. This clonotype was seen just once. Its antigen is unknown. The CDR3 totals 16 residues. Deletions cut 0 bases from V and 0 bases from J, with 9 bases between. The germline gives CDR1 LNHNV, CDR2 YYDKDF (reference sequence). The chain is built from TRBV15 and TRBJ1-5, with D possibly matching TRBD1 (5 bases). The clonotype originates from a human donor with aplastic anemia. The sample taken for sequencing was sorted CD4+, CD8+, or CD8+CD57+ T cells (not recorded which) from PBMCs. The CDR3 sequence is CATSRDTGGSNQPQHF. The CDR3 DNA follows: TGTGCCACCAGCAGAGATACCGGGGGTAGCAATCAGCCCCAGCATTTT.